Shown below are 7 T cell receptor beta chains from a single sample sequenced in a study of CD8 T cells in ankylosing spondylitis. MiXCR, applied by TCRdb to the 5' RACE reads, yields one record per CDR3 protein. Of approximately 350,000 distinct CDR3 sequences in the sample, more than 20% are singletons; the top ten hold less than 15%. Sequenced input: blood, either unsorted or a sorted T cell fraction (not recorded which). These receptors all stem from a male donor with ankylosing spondylitis or in good health (not recorded which).

V usage is TRBV27 and J usage is TRBJ2-1; 7 positions agree with TRBD2. The V segment lost 7 bases and the J segment 2 bases; nucleotides outside the gene matches: 2. The CDR3 totals 13 residues. In germline, CDR1 is MNHEY, CDR2 SMNVEV (reference sequence). For the CDR3, the DNA is TGTGCCAGCATTGGGGGGGCCTACAATGAGCAGTTCTTC. Its translation: CASIGGAYNEQFF.

For this clonotype: This clone may be a read error of a much larger clone one base away. For the CDR3, the DNA is TGTGCCAGCAGCTTAGGGACACCATGTAAGTATTTT. It codes for CASSLGTPCKYF. V usage is TRBV7-8 and J usage is TRBJ2-3, with a possible D match to TRBD1 (5 bases). This CDR3 spans 12 amino acids. Trimming removed 1 base at V and 13 bases at J, with 12 bases between. The germline gives CDR1 SGHVS, CDR2 FQNEAQ.

The CDR3 coding sequence is TGCAGTGCTGAAACCCGGGTCCCGGTGATGGAGACCCAGTACTTC. It encodes CSAETRVPVMETQYF. This chain connects TRBV20-1 to TRBJ2-5; no firm D call. The germline V and J ends were trimmed by 5 bases and 5 bases, with 21 bases remaining between them. Germline assignment: CDR1 DFQATT and CDR2 SNEGSKA (reference sequence). The CDR3 length is 15 residues.

J is TRBJ2-7 and V is TRBV13; TRBD1 aligns across 9 bases. The CDR3 covers 15 residues. Germline CDR1 and CDR2: PRHDT and FYEKMQ (reference sequence). The ends lost 3 bases at V and 3 bases at J; junction bases unmatched: 6. DNA for the CDR3: TGTGCCAGCAGCTTTCGGGGACAGGGTTTCTACGAGCAGTACTTC. Translated, it gives CASSFRGQGFYEQYF.

This rearrangement joins TRBV11-1 to TRBJ2-1, with unresolved D. Per germline, CDR1 SGHAT and CDR2 FQDESV (reference sequence). Trimming took 5 bases from V and 2 from J, leaving 13 bases between them. The CDR3 sequence is 15 residues long. CDR3: CASSKTDYAYNEQFF. In DNA, the CDR3 is TGTGCCAGCAGCAAGACGGATTACGCCTACAATGAGCAGTTCTTC.

This chain joins TRBV29-1 and TRBJ2-2; unclear D gene. CDR1 is SQVTM and CDR2 is ANQGSEA in the germline V gene. CDR3 length: 15 amino acids. The V and J ends lost 2 bases and 2 bases respectively, with 12 bases between them. CDR3 sequence (DNA): TGCAGCGTTGAATCGGCTGCGGCCAACACCGGGGAGCTGTTTTTT. Residues: CSVESAAANTGELFF.

The rearrangement links TRBV29-1 to TRBJ1-1; D remains ambiguous. Germline-derived CDR1 and CDR2 are SQVTM and ANQGSEA. V was trimmed by 6 bases and J by 1 base, leaving 9 bases between them. The CDR3 extends over 12 amino acids. The CDR3 region has the DNA TGCAGCGTCACTCCAGGGAACACTGAAGCTTTCTTT. Amino acids: CSVTPGNTEAFF. Based on the CDR3 plus reference TRBV29-1 and TRBJ1-1, the full variable domain is SAVISQKPSRDICQRGTSLTIQCQVDSQVTMMFWYRQQPGQSLTLIATANQGSEATYESGFVIDKFPISRPNLTFSTLTVSNMSPEDSSIYLCSVTPGNTEAFFGQGTRLTVV.